This section outlines one T cell receptor beta chain sequence together with its context. Its specificity is unknown. These data belong to a study of somatic mutations in cytotoxic T cells in rheumatoid arthritis. Looking at the study overall: Peripheral blood samples of around 30 ml EDTA were taken from patients directly after diagnosis and before treatment.

Original processing methods: Of patient CD8+ clones exceeding 1%, few matched published virus-specific TCRB sequences. The assay was immunoSEQ multiplex PCR, and TCRdb's table has in-frame clones only and misses some. V, J and clone size are taken as reported in that table, and D and trimming were inferred from the DNA itself. The sample yields roughly 15,000 clones, almost 85% seen once. The V gene lost 0 bases and the J gene lost 0 bases, with 12 bases spanning the gap. This CDR3 region has 17 residues. CDR1 and CDR2 (germline): SGHVS, FNYEAQ. Overall study findings and caveats: TRBV07 appeared slightly underrepresented in the rheumatoid arthritis patients. That finding was not adjusted to account for multiple comparisons. Rheumatoid arthritis patients were compared with age-matched healthy controls, and their CD8+ T-cell clonality did not differ significantly.

This clonotype originated in an adult with rheumatoid arthritis. The sequencing sample was made of CD8+ T cells sorted from blood. The chain links TRBV7-6 to TRBJ2-1; perhaps TRBD2 as D (6 bases). CDR3 residues: CASSLAGGGSSYNEQFF. CDR3 DNA: TGTGCCAGCAGCTTAGCGGGGGGTGGAAGCTCCTACAATGAGCAGTTCTTC.